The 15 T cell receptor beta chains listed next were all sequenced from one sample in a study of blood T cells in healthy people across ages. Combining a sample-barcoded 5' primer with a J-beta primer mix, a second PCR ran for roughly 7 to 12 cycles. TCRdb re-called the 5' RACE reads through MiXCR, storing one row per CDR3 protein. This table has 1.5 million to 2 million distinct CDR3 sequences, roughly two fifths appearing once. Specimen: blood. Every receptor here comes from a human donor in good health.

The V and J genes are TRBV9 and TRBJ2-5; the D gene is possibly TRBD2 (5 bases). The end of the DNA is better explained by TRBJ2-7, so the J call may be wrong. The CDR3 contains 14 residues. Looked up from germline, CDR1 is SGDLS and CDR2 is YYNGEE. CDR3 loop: CASSVDPGTYEQYF. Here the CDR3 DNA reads TGTGCCAGCAGCGTAGATCCGGGGACCTACGAGCAGTACTTC.

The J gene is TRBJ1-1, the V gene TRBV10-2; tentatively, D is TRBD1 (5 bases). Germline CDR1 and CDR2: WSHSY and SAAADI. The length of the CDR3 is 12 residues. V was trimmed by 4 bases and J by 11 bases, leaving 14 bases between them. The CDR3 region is CASSGVGLRAFF. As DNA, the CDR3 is TGCGCCAGCAGTGGAGTGGGACTGAGGGCTTTCTTT.

The CDR3 sequence is CASSFGTGRRDTQYF. CDR3 nucleotides: TGTGCCAGCAGCTTCGGCACAGGGCGGAGAGATACGCAGTATTTT. The chain carries TRBV5-6 and TRBJ2-3, with D perhaps matching TRBD1 (6 bases). The ends were cut back, 2 bases at V and 5 bases at J, with 15 bases in the middle. The CDR3 contains 15 residues. The V gene's germline CDR1 is SGHDT and CDR2 YYEEEE.

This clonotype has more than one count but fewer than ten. In DNA form, the CDR3 reads TGTGCCAGCAGTTACACTAGCGCCGCCCAAGAGACCCAGTACTTC. Amino acid sequence: CASSYTSAAQETQYF. The chain carries TRBV7-9 and TRBJ2-5; 7 bases are a match to TRBD2. Germline loops: CDR1 SEHNR, CDR2 FQNEAQ (reference sequence). The ends lost 6 bases at V and 1 base at J; junction bases unmatched: 8. The CDR3 extends over 15 amino acids.

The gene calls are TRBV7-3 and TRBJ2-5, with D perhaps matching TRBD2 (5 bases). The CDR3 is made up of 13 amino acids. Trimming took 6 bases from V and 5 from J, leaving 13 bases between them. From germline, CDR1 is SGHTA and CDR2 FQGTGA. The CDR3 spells CASSVGSGETQYF. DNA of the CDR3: TGTGCCAGCAGTGTGGGGTCGGGGGAGACCCAGTACTTC.

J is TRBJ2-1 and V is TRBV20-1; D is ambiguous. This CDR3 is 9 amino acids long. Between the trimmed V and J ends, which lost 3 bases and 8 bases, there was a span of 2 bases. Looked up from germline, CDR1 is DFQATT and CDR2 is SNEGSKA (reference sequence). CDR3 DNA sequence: TGCAGTGCTAGTTATGAGCAGTTCTTC. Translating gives CSASYEQFF.

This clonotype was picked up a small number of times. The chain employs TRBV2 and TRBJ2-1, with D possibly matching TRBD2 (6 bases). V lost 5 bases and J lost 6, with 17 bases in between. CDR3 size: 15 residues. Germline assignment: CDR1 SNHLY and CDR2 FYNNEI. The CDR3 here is CASSSGLGHCNEQFF. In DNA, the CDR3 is TGTGCCAGCAGTTCGGGACTGGGGCACTGCAATGAGCAGTTCTTC. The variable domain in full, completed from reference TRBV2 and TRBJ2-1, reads EPEVTQTPSHQVTQMGQEVILRCVPISNHLYFYWYRQILGQKVEFLVSFYNNEISEKSEIFDDQFSVERPDGSNFTLKIRSTKLEDSAMYFCASSSGLGHCNEQFFGPGTRLTVL.

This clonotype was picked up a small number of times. The CDR3 bases are TGCGCCAGCAGCCAGACCTCCAGGGTTGACTATGGCTACACCTTC. This encodes CASSQTSRVDYGYTF. The genes are TRBV4-3 and TRBJ1-2, with TRBD1 as a possible D gene (5 bases). The CDR3 sequence is 15 residues long. Germline V gene lookup returns CDR1 LGHNA and CDR2 YSLEER. Trimming stripped 3 bases from V and 3 bases from J, with 14 bases between.

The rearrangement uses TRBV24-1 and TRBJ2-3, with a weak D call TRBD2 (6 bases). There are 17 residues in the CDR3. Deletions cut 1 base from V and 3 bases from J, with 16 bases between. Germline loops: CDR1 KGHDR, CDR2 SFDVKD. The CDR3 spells CATSDFLNGGLTDTQYF. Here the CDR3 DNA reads TGTGCCACCAGTGATTTCCTCAACGGGGGACTTACAGATACGCAGTATTTT.

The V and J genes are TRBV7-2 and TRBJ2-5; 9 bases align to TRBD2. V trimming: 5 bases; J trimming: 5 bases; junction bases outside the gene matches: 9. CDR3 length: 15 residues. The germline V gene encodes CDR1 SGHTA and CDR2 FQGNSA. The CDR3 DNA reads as TGTGCCAGCAGCGGCGGGGTAGCGGGGGTCGAGACCCAGTACTTC. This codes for CASSGGVAGVETQYF. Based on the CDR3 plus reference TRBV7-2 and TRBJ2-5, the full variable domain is GAGVSQSPSNKVTEKGKDVELRCDPISGHTALYWYRQSLGQGLEFLIYFQGNSAPDKSGLPSDRFSAERTGGSVSTLTIQRTQQEDSAVYLCASSGGVAGVETQYFGPGTRLLVL.

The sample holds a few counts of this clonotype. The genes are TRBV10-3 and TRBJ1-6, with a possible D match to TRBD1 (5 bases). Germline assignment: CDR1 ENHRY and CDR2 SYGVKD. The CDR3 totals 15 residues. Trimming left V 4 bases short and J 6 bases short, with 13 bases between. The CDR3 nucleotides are TGTGCCATCAGTGGCGTAGGGGCGGGTAATTCACCCCTCCACTTT. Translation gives CAISGVGAGNSPLHF.

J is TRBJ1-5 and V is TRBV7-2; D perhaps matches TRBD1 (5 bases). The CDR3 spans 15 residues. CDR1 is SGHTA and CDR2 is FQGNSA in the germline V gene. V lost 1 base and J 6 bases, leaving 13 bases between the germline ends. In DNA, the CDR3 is TGTGCCAGCAGCTTAGGGGTGGGGGAAAGTCAGCCCCAGCATTTT. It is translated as CASSLGVGESQPQHF.

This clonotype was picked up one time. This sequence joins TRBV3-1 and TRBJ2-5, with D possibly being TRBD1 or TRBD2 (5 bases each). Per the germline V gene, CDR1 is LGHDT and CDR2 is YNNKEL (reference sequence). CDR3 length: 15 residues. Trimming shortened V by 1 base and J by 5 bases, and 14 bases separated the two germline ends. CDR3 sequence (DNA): TGTGCCAGCAGCCAAGTGGGACCTCCTCGGGAGACCCAGTACTTC. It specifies CASSQVGPPRETQYF.

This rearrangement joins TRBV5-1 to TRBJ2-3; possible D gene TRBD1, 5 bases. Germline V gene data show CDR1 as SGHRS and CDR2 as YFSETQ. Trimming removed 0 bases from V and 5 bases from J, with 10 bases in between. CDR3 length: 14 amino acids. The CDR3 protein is CASSLEIQGDTQYF. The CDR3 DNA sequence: TGCGCCAGCAGCTTGGAGATCCAGGGAGATACGCAGTATTTT.

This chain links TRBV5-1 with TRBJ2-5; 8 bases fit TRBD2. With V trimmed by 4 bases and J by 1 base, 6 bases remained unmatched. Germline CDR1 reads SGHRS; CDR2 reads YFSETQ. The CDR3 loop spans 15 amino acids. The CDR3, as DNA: TGCGCCAGCAGCCCACGCGGGGGGATCCAAGAGACCCAGTACTTC. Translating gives CASSPRGGIQETQYF.